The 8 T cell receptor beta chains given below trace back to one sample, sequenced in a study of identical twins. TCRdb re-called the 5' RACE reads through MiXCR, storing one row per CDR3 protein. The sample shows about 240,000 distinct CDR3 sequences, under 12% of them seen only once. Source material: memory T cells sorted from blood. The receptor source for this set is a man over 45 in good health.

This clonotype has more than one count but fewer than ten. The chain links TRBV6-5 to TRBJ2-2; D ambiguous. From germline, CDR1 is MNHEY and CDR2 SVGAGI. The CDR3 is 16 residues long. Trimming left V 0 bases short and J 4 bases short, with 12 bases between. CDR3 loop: CASSYSGWASTGELFF. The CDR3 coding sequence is TGTGCCAGCAGTTACTCTGGTTGGGCATCCACCGGGGAGCTGTTTTTT.

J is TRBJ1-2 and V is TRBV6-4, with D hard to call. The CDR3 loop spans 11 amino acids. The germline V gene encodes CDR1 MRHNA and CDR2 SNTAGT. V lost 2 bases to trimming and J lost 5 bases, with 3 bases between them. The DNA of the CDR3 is TGTGCCAGCAGTGACCGGTATGGCTACACCTTC. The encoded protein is CASSDRYGYTF.

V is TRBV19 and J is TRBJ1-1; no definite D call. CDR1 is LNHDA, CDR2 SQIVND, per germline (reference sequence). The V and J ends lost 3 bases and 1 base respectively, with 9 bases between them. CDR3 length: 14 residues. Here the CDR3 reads CASSMVQKNTEAFF. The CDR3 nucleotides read TGTGCCAGTAGTATGGTTCAGAAGAACACTGAAGCTTTCTTT.

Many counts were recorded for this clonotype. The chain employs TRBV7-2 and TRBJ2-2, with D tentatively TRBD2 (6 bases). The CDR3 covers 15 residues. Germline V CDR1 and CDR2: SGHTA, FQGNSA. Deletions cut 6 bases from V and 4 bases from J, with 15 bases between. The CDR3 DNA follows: TGTGCCAGCAGGCCTCCGGGACTCTCCACCGGGGAGCTGTTTTTT. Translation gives CASRPPGLSTGELFF. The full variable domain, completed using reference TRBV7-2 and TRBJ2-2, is GAGVSQSPSNKVTEKGKDVELRCDPISGHTALYWYRQSLGQGLEFLIYFQGNSAPDKSGLPSDRFSAERTGGSVSTLTIQRTQQEDSAVYLCASRPPGLSTGELFFGEGSRLTVL.

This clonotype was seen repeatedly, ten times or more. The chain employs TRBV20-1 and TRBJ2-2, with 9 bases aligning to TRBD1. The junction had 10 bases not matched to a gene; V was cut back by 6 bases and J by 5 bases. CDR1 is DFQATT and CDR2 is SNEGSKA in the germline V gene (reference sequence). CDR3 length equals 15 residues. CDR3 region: CSARTGGAWTGELFF. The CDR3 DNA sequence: TGCAGTGCCAGAACAGGGGGCGCGTGGACCGGGGAGCTGTTTTTT.

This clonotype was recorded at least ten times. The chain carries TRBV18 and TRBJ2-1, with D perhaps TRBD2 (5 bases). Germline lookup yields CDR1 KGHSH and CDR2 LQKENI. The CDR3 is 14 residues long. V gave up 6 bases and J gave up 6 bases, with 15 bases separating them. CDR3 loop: CASSLQREGNEQFF. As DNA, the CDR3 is TGTGCCAGCTCTTTACAGCGTGAGGGCAATGAGCAGTTCTTC.

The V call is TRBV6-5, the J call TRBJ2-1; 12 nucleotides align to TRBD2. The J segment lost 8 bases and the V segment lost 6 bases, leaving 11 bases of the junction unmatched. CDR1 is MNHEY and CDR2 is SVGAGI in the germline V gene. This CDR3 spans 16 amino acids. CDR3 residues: CASSYGTSGRRHEQFF. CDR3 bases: TGTGCCAGCAGCTACGGGACTAGCGGGCGCAGACATGAGCAGTTCTTC.

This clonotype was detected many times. The CDR3 protein is CSGSPTSGSQETQYF. CDR3 in DNA: TGCAGTGGAAGCCCGACTAGCGGGAGCCAAGAGACCCAGTACTTC. The chain joins TRBV20-1 to TRBJ2-5; 12 positions agree with TRBD2. V lost 7 bases and J lost 1; bases outside the gene matches: 7. Germline V gene lookup returns CDR1 DFQATT and CDR2 SNEGSKA (reference sequence). This CDR3 is built from 15 residues.